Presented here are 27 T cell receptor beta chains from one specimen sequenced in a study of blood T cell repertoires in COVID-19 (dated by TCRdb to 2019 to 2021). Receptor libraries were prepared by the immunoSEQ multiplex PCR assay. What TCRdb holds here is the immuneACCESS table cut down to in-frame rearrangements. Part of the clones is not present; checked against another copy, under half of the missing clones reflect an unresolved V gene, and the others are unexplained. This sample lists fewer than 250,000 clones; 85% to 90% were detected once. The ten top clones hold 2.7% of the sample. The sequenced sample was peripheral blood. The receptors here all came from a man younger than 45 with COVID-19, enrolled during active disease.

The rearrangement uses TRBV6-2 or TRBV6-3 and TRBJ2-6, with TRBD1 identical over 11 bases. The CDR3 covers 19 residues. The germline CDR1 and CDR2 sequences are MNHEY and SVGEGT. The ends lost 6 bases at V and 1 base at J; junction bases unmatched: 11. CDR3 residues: CASSPPGTGGLSGANVLTF. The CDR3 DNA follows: TGTGCCAGCAGCCCCCCCGGGACAGGGGGACTATCTGGGGCCAACGTCCTGACTTTC.

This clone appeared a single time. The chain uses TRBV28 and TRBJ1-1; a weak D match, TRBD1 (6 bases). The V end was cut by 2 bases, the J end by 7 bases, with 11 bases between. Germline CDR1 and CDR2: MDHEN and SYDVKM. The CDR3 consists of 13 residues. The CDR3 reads CASSLGQTLEAFF. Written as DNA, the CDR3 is TGTGCCAGCAGTTTAGGACAGACCCTTGAAGCTTTCTTT.

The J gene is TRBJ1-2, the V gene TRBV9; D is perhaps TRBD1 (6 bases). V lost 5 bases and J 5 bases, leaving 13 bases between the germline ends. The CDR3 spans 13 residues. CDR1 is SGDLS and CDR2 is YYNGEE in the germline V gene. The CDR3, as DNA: TGTGCCAGCAGTGCAGGGGATTCGTATGGCTACACCTTC. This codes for CASSAGDSYGYTF.

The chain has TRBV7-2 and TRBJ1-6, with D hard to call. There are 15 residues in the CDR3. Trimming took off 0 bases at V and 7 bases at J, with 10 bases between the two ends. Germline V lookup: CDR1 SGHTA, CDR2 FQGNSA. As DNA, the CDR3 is TGTGCCAGCAGCTTAGCGGCAAACCTCAATTCACCCCTCCACTTT. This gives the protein CASSLAANLNSPLHF. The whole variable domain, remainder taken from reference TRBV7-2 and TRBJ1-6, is GAGVSQSPSNKVTEKGKDVELRCDPISGHTALYWYRQSLGQGLEFLIYFQGNSAPDKSGLPSDRFSAERTGGSVSTLTIQRTQQEDSAVYLCASSLAANLNSPLHFGNGTRLTVT.

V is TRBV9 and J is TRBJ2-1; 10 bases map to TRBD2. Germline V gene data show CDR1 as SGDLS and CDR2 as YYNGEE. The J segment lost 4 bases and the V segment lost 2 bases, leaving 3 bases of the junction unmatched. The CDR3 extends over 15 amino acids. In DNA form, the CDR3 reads TGTGCCAGCAGCGTTAGCGGGGGGAATTACAATGAGCAGTTCTTC. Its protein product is CASSVSGGNYNEQFF.

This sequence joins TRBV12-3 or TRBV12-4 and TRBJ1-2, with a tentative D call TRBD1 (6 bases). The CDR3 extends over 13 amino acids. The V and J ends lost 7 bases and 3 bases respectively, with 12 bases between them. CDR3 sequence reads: CASTPDRYYGYTF. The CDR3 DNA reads TGTGCCAGCACCCCGGACAGATACTATGGCTACACCTTC.

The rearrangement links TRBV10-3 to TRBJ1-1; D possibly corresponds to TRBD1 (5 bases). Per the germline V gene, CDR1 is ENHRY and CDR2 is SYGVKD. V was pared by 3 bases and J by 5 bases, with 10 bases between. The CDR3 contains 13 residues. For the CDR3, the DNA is TGTGCCATCAGTGATTCAGGGAGGACTGAAGCTTTCTTT. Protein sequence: CAISDSGRTEAFF.

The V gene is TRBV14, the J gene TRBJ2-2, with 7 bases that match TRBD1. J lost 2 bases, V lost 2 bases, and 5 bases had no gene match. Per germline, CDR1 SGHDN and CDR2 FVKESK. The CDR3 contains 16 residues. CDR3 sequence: CASSQRTGANTGELFF. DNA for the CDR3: TGTGCCAGCAGCCAACGGACAGGAGCCAACACCGGGGAGCTGTTTTTT.

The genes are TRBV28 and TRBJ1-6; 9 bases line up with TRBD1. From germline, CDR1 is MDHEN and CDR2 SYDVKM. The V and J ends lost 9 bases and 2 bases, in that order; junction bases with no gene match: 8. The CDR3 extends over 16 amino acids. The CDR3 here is CASSRGQGTYNSPLHF. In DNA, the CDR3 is TGTGCCAGTAGTAGGGGACAGGGCACCTATAATTCACCCCTCCACTTT.

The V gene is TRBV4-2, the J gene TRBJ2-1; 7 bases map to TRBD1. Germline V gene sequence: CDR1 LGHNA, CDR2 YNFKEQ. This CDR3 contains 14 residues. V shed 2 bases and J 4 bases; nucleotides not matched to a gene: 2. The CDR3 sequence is CASSQSTGYNEQFF. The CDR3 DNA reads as TGTGCCAGCAGCCAATCGACAGGGTACAATGAGCAGTTCTTC.

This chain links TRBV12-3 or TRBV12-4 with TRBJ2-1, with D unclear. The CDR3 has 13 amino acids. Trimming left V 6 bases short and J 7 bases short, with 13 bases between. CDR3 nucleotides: TGTGCCAGCAGCCCTCCTAACGCGAATGAGCAGTTCTTC. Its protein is CASSPPNANEQFF.

The CDR3 bases are TGTGCCAGCAGCTTGGCCGGACTAGGGGCCTACGAGCAGTACTTC. Protein product: CASSLAGLGAYEQYF. The rearrangement links TRBV5-8 to TRBJ2-7, with 7 bases fitting TRBD2. The CDR3 is 15 residues long. After removal of 0 bases from V and 2 bases from J, the junction contained 5 bases not matched to a gene. Germline-derived CDR1 and CDR2 are SGHTS and YDEGEE.

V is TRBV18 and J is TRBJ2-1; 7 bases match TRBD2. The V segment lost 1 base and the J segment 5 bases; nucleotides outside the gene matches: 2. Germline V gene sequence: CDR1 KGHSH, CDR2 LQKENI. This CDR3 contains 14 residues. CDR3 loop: CASSPRTSHNEQFF. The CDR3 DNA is TGTGCCAGCTCACCACGGACTAGTCACAATGAGCAGTTCTTC.

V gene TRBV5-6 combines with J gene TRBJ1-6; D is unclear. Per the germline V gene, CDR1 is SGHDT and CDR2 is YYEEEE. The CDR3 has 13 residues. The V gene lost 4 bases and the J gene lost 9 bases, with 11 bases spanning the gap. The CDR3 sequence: CASSPKIRSPLHF. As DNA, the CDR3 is TGTGCCAGCAGCCCTAAGATCCGTTCACCCCTCCACTTT.

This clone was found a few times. CDR3: CASSNSVPGQGPNEKLFF. In nucleotides, the CDR3 is TGCGCCAGCAGCAACTCCGTCCCGGGACAGGGTCCTAATGAAAAACTGTTTTTT. The chain employs TRBV5-1 and TRBJ1-4; TRBD1 matches at 9 bases. CDR1 is SGHRS and CDR2 is YFSETQ in the germline V gene. This CDR3 contains 18 residues. J was trimmed by 3 bases and V by 4 bases; bases with no gene match: 13. The complete variable domain, with remaining parts taken from reference TRBV5-1 and TRBJ1-4, reads KAGVTQTPRYLIKTRGQQVTLSCSPISGHRSVSWYQQTPGQGLQFLFEYFSETQRNKGNFPGRFSGRQFSNSRSEMNVSTLELGDSALYLCASSNSVPGQGPNEKLFFGSGTQLSVL.

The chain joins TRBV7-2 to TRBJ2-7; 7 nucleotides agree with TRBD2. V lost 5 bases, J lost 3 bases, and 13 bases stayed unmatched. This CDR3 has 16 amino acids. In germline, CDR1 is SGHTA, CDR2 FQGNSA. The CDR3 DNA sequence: TGTGCCAGCAGCCTCGTTTTGGCGGGAGTAAGCTACGAGCAGTACTTC. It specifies CASSLVLAGVSYEQYF.

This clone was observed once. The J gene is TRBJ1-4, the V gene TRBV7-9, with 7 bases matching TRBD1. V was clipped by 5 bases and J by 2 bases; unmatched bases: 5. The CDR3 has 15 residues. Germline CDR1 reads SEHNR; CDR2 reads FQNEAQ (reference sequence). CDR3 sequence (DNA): TGTGCCAGCAGCCGAGAGACAGGGACTAATGAAAAACTGTTTTTT. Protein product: CASSRETGTNEKLFF.

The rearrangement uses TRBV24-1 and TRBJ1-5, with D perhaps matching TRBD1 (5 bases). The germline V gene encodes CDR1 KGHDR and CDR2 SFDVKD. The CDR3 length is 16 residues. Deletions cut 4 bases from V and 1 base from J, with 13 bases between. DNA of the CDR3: TGTGCCACCAGTGAGCCGCGGGGGGGGAGCAATCAGCCCCAGCATTTT. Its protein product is CATSEPRGGSNQPQHF.

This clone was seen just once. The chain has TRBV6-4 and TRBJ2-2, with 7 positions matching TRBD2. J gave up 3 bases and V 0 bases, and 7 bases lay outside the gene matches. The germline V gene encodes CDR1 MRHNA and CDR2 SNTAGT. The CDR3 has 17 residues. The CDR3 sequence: CASSDSSGAAHTGELFF. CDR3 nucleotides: TGTGCCAGCAGTGACTCGAGCGGGGCCGCTCACACCGGGGAGCTGTTTTTT.

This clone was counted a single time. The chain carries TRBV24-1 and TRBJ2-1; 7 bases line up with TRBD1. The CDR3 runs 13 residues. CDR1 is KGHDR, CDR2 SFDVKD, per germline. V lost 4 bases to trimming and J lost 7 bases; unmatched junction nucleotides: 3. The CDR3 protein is CATSDVRGNEQFF. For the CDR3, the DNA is TGTGCCACCAGTGACGTCAGGGGGAATGAGCAGTTCTTC.

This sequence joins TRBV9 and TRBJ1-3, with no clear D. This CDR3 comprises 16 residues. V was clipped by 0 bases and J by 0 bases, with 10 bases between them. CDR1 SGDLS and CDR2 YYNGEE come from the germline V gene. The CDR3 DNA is TGTGCCAGCAGCGTAGAGACGGGAGGCTCTGGAAACACCATATATTTT. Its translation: CASSVETGGSGNTIYF.

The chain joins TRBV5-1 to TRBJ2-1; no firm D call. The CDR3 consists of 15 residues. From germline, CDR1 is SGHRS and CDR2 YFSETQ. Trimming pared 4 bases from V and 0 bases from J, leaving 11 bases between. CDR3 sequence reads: CASSLDLNSYNEQFF. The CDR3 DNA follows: TGCGCCAGCAGCCTCGACTTGAACTCCTACAATGAGCAGTTCTTC.

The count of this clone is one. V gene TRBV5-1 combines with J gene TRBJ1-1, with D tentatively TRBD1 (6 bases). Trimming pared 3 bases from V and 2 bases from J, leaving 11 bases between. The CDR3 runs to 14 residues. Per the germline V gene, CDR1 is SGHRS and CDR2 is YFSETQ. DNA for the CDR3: TGCGCCAGCAGCTACCAGGGACAAAACACTGAAGCTTTCTTT. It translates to CASSYQGQNTEAFF.

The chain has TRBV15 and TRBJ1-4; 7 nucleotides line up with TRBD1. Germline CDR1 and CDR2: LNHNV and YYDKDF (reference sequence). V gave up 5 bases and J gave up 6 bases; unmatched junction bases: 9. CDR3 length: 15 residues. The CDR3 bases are TGTGCCACCAGCCCCCCGACAGGGCTATATGAAAAACTGTTTTTT. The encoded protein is CATSPPTGLYEKLFF.

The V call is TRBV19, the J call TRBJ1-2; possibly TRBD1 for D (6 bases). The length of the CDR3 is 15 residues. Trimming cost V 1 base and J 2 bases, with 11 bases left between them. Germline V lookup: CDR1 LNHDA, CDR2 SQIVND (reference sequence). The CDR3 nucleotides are TGTGCCAGTAGTATAGTCCTGCAGGGGAACTATGGCTACACCTTC. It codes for CASSIVLQGNYGYTF.

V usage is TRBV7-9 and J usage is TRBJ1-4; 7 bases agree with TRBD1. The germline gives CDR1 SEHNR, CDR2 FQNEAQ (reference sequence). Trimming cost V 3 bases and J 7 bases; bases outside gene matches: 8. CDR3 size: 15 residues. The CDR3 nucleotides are TGTGCCAGCAGCTTCTACAGGGGTTCGGGTGAAAAACTGTTTTTT. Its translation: CASSFYRGSGEKLFF.

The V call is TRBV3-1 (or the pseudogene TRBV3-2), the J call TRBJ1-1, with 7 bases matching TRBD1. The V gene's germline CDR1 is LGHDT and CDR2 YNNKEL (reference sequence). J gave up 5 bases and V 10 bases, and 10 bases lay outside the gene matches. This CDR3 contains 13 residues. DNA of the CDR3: TGTGCCACCAAAGAGGGGGCGAGGACTGAAGCTTTCTTT. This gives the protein CATKEGARTEAFF.